The next 14 T cell receptor beta chains were all read from a single sample in a study of blood T cell repertoires in COVID-19. Sequencing used immunoSEQ multiplex PCR; TCRdb keeps in-frame clones, though not all of them. Among 350,000 to 450,000 clones listed, roughly 85% were seen once. The sample was peripheral blood. These receptors originate from a woman aged 18-29 years with acute or convalescent COVID-19.

The sample holds a few counts of this clone. V usage is TRBV18 and J usage is TRBJ1-1, with unresolved D. V lost 3 bases and J 1 base, leaving 9 bases between the germline ends. CDR3 length: 14 residues. Germline CDR1 reads KGHSH; CDR2 reads LQKENI. The CDR3, as DNA: TGTGCCAGCTCACCGGGCCTGCGGAACACTGAAGCTTTCTTT. It encodes CASSPGLRNTEAFF.

The chain has TRBV27 and TRBJ1-6; weak D call: TRBD1 (6 bases). Germline lookup yields CDR1 MNHEY and CDR2 SMNVEV (reference sequence). The CDR3 consists of 18 residues. The V gene lost 2 bases and the J gene lost 8 bases, with 22 bases spanning the gap. CDR3: CASSLEGRGAITYSPLHF. The CDR3 nucleotides read TGTGCCAGCAGTTTAGAGGGGCGGGGGGCGATAACTTATTCACCCCTCCACTTT.

The V gene is TRBV30, the J gene TRBJ1-1; 7 nucleotides align to TRBD1. The J segment lost 5 bases and the V segment lost 0 bases, leaving 6 bases of the junction unmatched. The CDR3 has 14 amino acids. In germline, CDR1 is GTSNPN, CDR2 SVGIG (reference sequence). Here the CDR3 DNA reads TGTGCCTGGAGTGTGAAGGGGGCGAAAACTGAAGCTTTCTTT. Translating gives CAWSVKGAKTEAFF.

The chain is built from TRBV19 and TRBJ1-6; no clear D gene. The CDR3 covers 15 residues. Germline V gene data show CDR1 as LNHDA and CDR2 as SQIVND (reference sequence). Trimming removed 6 bases from V and 5 bases from J, with 14 bases in between. CDR3 sequence reads: CASSETVSHNSPLHF. The CDR3 nucleotides are TGTGCCAGTAGCGAGACTGTATCGCATAATTCACCCCTCCACTTT. The variable domain in full, with the rest retrieved from reference TRBV19 and TRBJ1-6, is DGGITQSPKYLFRKEGQNVTLSCEQNLNHDAMYWYRQDPGQGLRLIYYSQIVNDFQKGDIAEGYSVSREKKESFPLTVTSAQKNPTAFYLCASSETVSHNSPLHFGNGTRLTVT.

The V gene is TRBV28, the J gene TRBJ1-5; 9 bases map to TRBD1. Germline V gene lookup returns CDR1 MDHEN and CDR2 SYDVKM. The CDR3 runs to 18 residues. Trimming at V came to 5 bases and at J to 4 bases, leaving 15 bases not matched to a gene. The CDR3 sequence is CASSPDRGHTPGNQPQHF. The CDR3 coding sequence is TGTGCCAGCAGTCCGGACAGGGGACATACACCGGGAAATCAGCCCCAGCATTTT.

The rearrangement uses TRBV19 and TRBJ1-5, with D tentatively TRBD1 (5 bases). CDR1 LNHDA and CDR2 SQIVND come from the germline V gene (reference sequence). V lost 3 bases to trimming and J lost 6 bases, with 15 bases between them. The CDR3 extends over 15 amino acids. This CDR3 is CASSMRGAGGQPQHF. The CDR3 nucleotides read TGTGCCAGTAGTATGAGGGGAGCGGGGGGTCAGCCCCAGCATTTT.

V gene TRBV7-9 combines with J gene TRBJ2-3; TRBD2 matches at 7 bases. Germline V lookup: CDR1 SEHNR, CDR2 FQNEAQ (reference sequence). This CDR3 comprises 16 residues. V trimming: 1 base; J trimming: 3 bases; junction bases outside the gene matches: 7. In nucleotides, the CDR3 is TGTGCCAGCAGCTTAGAACGAGCGGGAAATACAGATACGCAGTATTTT. Translated: CASSLERAGNTDTQYF.

The chain couples TRBV5-1 to TRBJ1-2; 9 bases map to TRBD1. CDR3 size: 12 residues. The V segment lost 5 bases and the J segment 4 bases; nucleotides outside the gene matches: 0. In germline, CDR1 is SGHRS, CDR2 YFSETQ. CDR3: CASRQGAYGYTF. The CDR3 DNA reads TGCGCCAGCAGACAGGGGGCCTATGGCTACACCTTC.

The rearrangement joins TRBV10-2 to TRBJ2-4; TRBD2 matches 7 bases. From germline, CDR1 is WSHSY and CDR2 SAAADI. V was clipped by 0 bases and J by 11 bases; unmatched bases: 13. The CDR3 has 16 amino acids. CDR3 protein: CASSESRSGGRTVQYF. In DNA, the CDR3 is TGCGCCAGCAGTGAGTCTCGGTCCGGCGGGAGAACGGTTCAGTACTTC.

The chain is built from TRBV29-1 and TRBJ2-3; 7 positions agree with TRBD2. J was trimmed by 2 bases and V by 1 base; bases with no gene match: 6. This CDR3 region has 15 residues. Germline lookup yields CDR1 SQVTM and CDR2 ANQGSEA. CDR3 residues: CSVEGLAGDTDTQYF. The CDR3 nucleotides are TGCAGCGTTGAAGGGCTGGCGGGAGACACAGATACGCAGTATTTT.

The chain recombines TRBV30 with TRBJ1-5; unclear D gene. Germline CDR1 GTSNPN, CDR2 SVGIG (reference sequence). There are 15 residues in the CDR3. V lost 3 bases and J lost 5, with 17 bases in between. CDR3: CAWRRKRPLDQPQHF. The CDR3, as DNA: TGTGCCTGGAGGCGGAAGCGCCCTTTGGATCAGCCCCAGCATTTT.

The rearrangement uses TRBV6-6 and TRBJ1-2; D remains unclear. CDR3 length: 13 amino acids. Germline assignment: CDR1 MNHNY and CDR2 SVGAGI (reference sequence). V was pared by 0 bases and J by 4 bases, with 6 bases between. The CDR3 DNA sequence: TGTGCCAGCAGTTACTCGCGTATCTATGGCTACACCTTC. It is translated as CASSYSRIYGYTF.

In its sample, this clone was seen once. The chain is built from TRBV19 and TRBJ2-3, with a tentative D call TRBD1 (7 bases). The CDR3 is 16 residues long. V was trimmed by 1 base and J by 5 bases, leaving 16 bases between them. From germline, CDR1 is LNHDA and CDR2 SQIVND (reference sequence). CDR3 coding DNA: TGTGCCAGTAGTATAGTCCCAGGGGGGAGAGTAGATACGCAGTATTTT. Translating gives CASSIVPGGRVDTQYF. Together with reference TRBV19 and TRBJ2-3, the CDR3 gives the full variable domain: DGGITQSPKYLFRKEGQNVTLSCEQNLNHDAMYWYRQDPGQGLRLIYYSQIVNDFQKGDIAEGYSVSREKKESFPLTVTSAQKNPTAFYLCASSIVPGGRVDTQYFGPGTRLTVL.

This chain uses TRBV5-1 with TRBJ1-2, with TRBD1 matching over 8 bases. V gave up 3 bases and J gave up 4 bases; unmatched junction bases: 8. The CDR3 covers 15 residues. CDR1 SGHRS and CDR2 YFSETQ come from the germline V gene. The CDR3 sequence: CASSSATGDRYGYTF. DNA of the CDR3: TGCGCCAGCAGCTCGGCGACAGGGGATCGCTATGGCTACACCTTC. The full variable domain, with the rest looked up from reference TRBV5-1 and TRBJ1-2, is KAGVTQTPRYLIKTRGQQVTLSCSPISGHRSVSWYQQTPGQGLQFLFEYFSETQRNKGNFPGRFSGRQFSNSRSEMNVSTLELGDSALYLCASSSATGDRYGYTFGSGTRLTVV.